The 3 T cell receptor beta chains below come from one sample, sequenced in a study of cytomegalovirus exposure and HLA in healthy donors. Primers included in the PCR were 60 Vbeta and 13 Jbeta primers. Libraries were prepared by immunoSEQ multiplex PCR; TCRdb keeps only in-frame clonotypes and omits some of them. Of about 200,000 clones listed, about 81% are singletons. The sequencing input was PBMCs. The source is a woman between 40 and 50 years old in good health and CMV-seronegative.

The gene calls are TRBV2 and TRBJ2-2; D remains unclear. CDR1 is SNHLY and CDR2 is FYNNEI in the germline V gene. The CDR3 is 15 residues long. The germline V and J ends were trimmed by 2 bases and 0 bases, with 7 bases remaining between them. CDR3 region: CASSENSPNTGELFF. The CDR3 nucleotides are TGTGCCAGCAGTGAAAACAGCCCGAACACCGGGGAGCTGTTTTTT.

The chain couples TRBV19 to TRBJ2-1; TRBD2 matches at 11 bases. The CDR3 consists of 15 residues. Losses at the gene ends were 3 bases for V and 7 bases for J; bases not matched to a gene: 5. CDR1 and CDR2 from the germline V gene are LNHDA and SQIVND (reference sequence). For the CDR3, the DNA is TGTGCCAGTAGTATCGATAGCGGGAGGGTTAATGAGCAGTTCTTC. This gives the protein CASSIDSGRVNEQFF.

The V gene is TRBV2, the J gene TRBJ2-1; 12 bases map to TRBD2. The ends lost 6 bases at V and 2 bases at J; junction bases unmatched: 11. CDR3 length: 18 amino acids. Germline V gene sequence: CDR1 SNHLY, CDR2 FYNNEI. The CDR3 protein is CASSESLTSGRAYNEQFF. As DNA, the CDR3 is TGTGCCAGCAGCGAGAGTCTGACTAGCGGGAGAGCCTACAATGAGCAGTTCTTC. Combining the CDR3 with reference TRBV2 and TRBJ2-1 gives the whole variable domain EPEVTQTPSHQVTQMGQEVILRCVPISNHLYFYWYRQILGQKVEFLVSFYNNEISEKSEIFDDQFSVERPDGSNFTLKIRSTKLEDSAMYFCASSESLTSGRAYNEQFFGPGTRLTVL.